Below, 20 T cell receptor beta chains from the same sample are listed, as sequenced in a study of T cells in Graves' hyperthyroidism and ophthalmopathy (dated by TCRdb to about 2019). The library was made by multiplex PCR. For sequencing, an Illumina HiSeq 2000 was employed. TCR beta CDR3 regions were amplified from RNA transcripts. The first round of RT-PCR for the TCR CDR3 was performed with the HTBI primer set and the Qiagen OneStep RT-PCR kit. TCRdb handled the public reads itself, with Q25 trimming in fastp and clone calling in MiXCR, and kept productive beta chains. Each record represents a unique CDR3 protein, reported with the most common genes and DNA among its rows. This sample is represented by about 610,000 distinct CDR3 sequences; roughly 46% of them were singletons. The ten largest make up around 7.7% of the sample. The sequenced sample was peripheral blood or thyroid tissue (not recorded which). The source is a woman younger than 30 with Graves' hyperthyroidism.

The rearrangement links TRBV10-3 to TRBJ1-1; D call uncertain. Germline-derived CDR1 and CDR2 are ENHRY and SYGVKD. V dropped 4 bases and J dropped 10 bases, with 10 bases sitting between them. CDR3 size: 11 residues. The CDR3 sequence is CAISGPGVAFF. The CDR3 DNA sequence: TGTGCCATCAGTGGTCCCGGGGTAGCTTTCTTT.

This clonotype was detected a few times. This chain joins TRBV2 and TRBJ2-3; no clear D gene. Germline V gene lookup returns CDR1 SNHLY and CDR2 FYNNEI. V lost 5 bases, J lost 7 bases, and 10 bases lay in between. There are 12 residues in the CDR3. The CDR3 nucleotides read TGTGCCAGCAGTTGGACGCAAAATACGCAGTATTTT. This encodes CASSWTQNTQYF. Combining the CDR3 with reference TRBV2 and TRBJ2-3 gives the whole variable domain EPEVTQTPSHQVTQMGQEVILRCVPISNHLYFYWYRQILGQKVEFLVSFYNNEISEKSEIFDDQFSVERPDGSNFTLKIRSTKLEDSAMYFCASSWTQNTQYFGPGTRLTVL.

This clonotype was picked up a small number of times. A read error is possible here, since a much larger clone lies one base away. The chain joins TRBV19 to TRBJ2-2; D not certain. The CDR3 runs 12 residues. Germline CDR1 and CDR2: LNHDA and SQIVND (reference sequence). The DNA of the CDR3 is TGTGCCAGGAGTATTGGAGCCGGGGAGCTGTTTTTT. This gives the protein CARSIGAGELFF.

This rearrangement joins TRBV12-3 or TRBV12-4 to TRBJ1-4; no reliable D call. The CDR3 consists of 12 residues. V lost 1 base, J lost 7 bases, and 4 bases lay in between. The CDR3 region has the DNA TGTGCCAGCAGTTTAGAGGGTGAAAAACTGTTTTTT. This gives the protein CASSLEGEKLFF.

This clonotype was seen many times. The chain has TRBV7-8 and TRBJ2-7, with 10 bases matching TRBD1. This CDR3 has 14 residues. Germline lookup yields CDR1 SGHVS and CDR2 FQNEAQ. V was pared by 5 bases and J by 3 bases, with 4 bases of the junction left unmatched. Here the CDR3 reads CASSNWDRGYEQYF. The CDR3 bases are TGTGCCAGCAGCAATTGGGACAGGGGCTACGAGCAGTACTTC.

The rearrangement joins TRBV2 to TRBJ1-6; D might be TRBD1 (5 bases). The germline V gene encodes CDR1 SNHLY and CDR2 FYNNEI. Trimming shortened V by 11 bases and J by 8 bases, and 22 bases separated the two germline ends. This CDR3 has 15 residues. The CDR3 sequence: CAGGLAGTVDSPLHF. The CDR3 DNA reads TGTGCCGGCGGGTTAGCGGGGACGGTTGATTCACCCCTCCACTTT. The complete variable domain, with remaining parts taken from reference TRBV2 and TRBJ1-6, reads EPEVTQTPSHQVTQMGQEVILRCVPISNHLYFYWYRQILGQKVEFLVSFYNNEISEKSEIFDDQFSVERPDGSNFTLKIRSTKLEDSAMYFCAGGLAGTVDSPLHFGNGTRLTVT.

This clonotype was counted only a few times. Sequence at one end of the junction differs from germline and may be a read error. The chain is built from TRBV11-2 and TRBJ2-5; 9 bases are a match to TRBD1. Germline CDR1 SGHAT, CDR2 FQNNGV. The CDR3 extends over 15 amino acids. The CDR3 loop is CASSLETGGQETQYF. In DNA, the CDR3 is TGCGCCAGCAGCTTGGAGACAGGGGGCCAAGAGACCCAGTACTTC.

This clonotype was seen many times. The V call is TRBV10-3, the J call TRBJ2-1; 9 bases map to TRBD2. The CDR3 length is 16 residues. Germline CDR1 and CDR2: ENHRY and SYGVKD. J was trimmed by 3 bases and V by 2 bases; bases with no gene match: 5. CDR3 residues: CAISELLTSGYNEQFF. The CDR3 DNA reads TGTGCCATCAGTGAGCTTTTGACTAGCGGCTACAATGAGCAGTTCTTC.

This chain uses TRBV7-6 with TRBJ1-5, with unresolved D. V was cut by 2 bases and J by 5 bases, with 10 bases left in between. This CDR3 is built from 14 residues. Germline loops: CDR1 SGHVS, CDR2 FNYEAQ. In DNA, the CDR3 is TGTGCCAGCAGCTTACTTTCAGGCGATCAGCCCCAGCATTTT. This gives the protein CASSLLSGDQPQHF.

This clonotype was observed at least ten times. One end of the junction fails to match germline, which may point to a read error. The chain uses TRBV20-1 and TRBJ2-5, with D perhaps TRBD2 (5 bases). Germline V gene sequence: CDR1 DFQATT, CDR2 SNEGSKA (reference sequence). CDR3 length equals 9 residues. In nucleotides, the CDR3 is TGCAGTGCTAGACCCGGTCAGGACTTT. Residues: CSARPGQDF.

This chain joins TRBV6-2 or TRBV6-3 and TRBJ1-1; the D gene is possibly TRBD1 (5 bases). V was shortened by 1 base and J by 2 bases, with 8 bases between the two germline ends. Germline-derived CDR1 and CDR2 are MNHEY and SVGEGT. The CDR3 has 14 amino acids. The CDR3 nucleotides read TGTGCCAGCAGTTACTTCGGGGCAAACACTGAAGCTTTCTTT. This gives the protein CASSYFGANTEAFF.

This clonotype has a count of ten or more. V gene TRBV25-1 combines with J gene TRBJ1-2; the D gene is possibly TRBD1 (5 bases). The V and J ends lost 0 bases and 0 bases respectively, with 14 bases between them. The CDR3 extends over 17 amino acids. Germline-derived CDR1 and CDR2 are MGHDK and SYGVNS. The CDR3 DNA reads TGTGCCAGCAGTGAATATGAGGCAGGGTGGGCTAACTATGGCTACACCTTC. Protein product: CASSEYEAGWANYGYTF.

This clonotype was counted ten times or more. This chain links TRBV6-5 with TRBJ2-7, with TRBD2 identical over 7 bases. Looked up from germline, CDR1 is MNHEY and CDR2 is SVGAGI. CDR3 length: 16 amino acids. Unmatched junction bases numbered 11, after V lost 4 bases and J lost 2 bases. The CDR3 sequence: CASSSPSPSGPYEQYF. DNA for the CDR3: TGTGCCAGCAGTTCTCCATCGCCTAGCGGACCCTACGAGCAGTACTTC.

Ten or more counts support this clonotype. The V gene is TRBV5-8, the J gene TRBJ2-2, with D unresolved. The CDR3 contains 15 residues. Looked up from germline, CDR1 is SGHTS and CDR2 is YDEGEE. The V end lost 0 bases, the J end lost 1 base, and 7 bases lay between the germline ends. Here the CDR3 reads CASSLGGMNTGELFF. CDR3 nucleotides: TGTGCCAGCAGCTTGGGAGGAATGAACACCGGGGAGCTGTTTTTT.

In this sample, this clonotype turned up a few times. J is TRBJ1-2 and V is TRBV27; possible D gene TRBD1, 5 bases. V lost 7 bases and J lost 4, with 16 bases in between. CDR1 is MNHEY and CDR2 is SMNVEV in the germline V gene (reference sequence). The CDR3 is 14 amino acids. The CDR3 DNA is TGTGCCAGCACCCCCCGGGGGGGGACCTATGGCTACACCTTC. Protein product: CASTPRGGTYGYTF.

Of note for this clonotype: A much bigger clone sits one base away, suggesting this may be a read error. The J gene is TRBJ2-5, the V gene TRBV6-5; TRBD1 aligns across 8 bases. CDR1 and CDR2 from the germline V gene are MNHEY and SVGAGI. CDR3 length equals 14 residues. Losses at the gene ends were 5 bases for V and 2 bases for J; bases not matched to a gene: 4. This chain's CDR3 is CASSDRDRQETQYF. The CDR3 DNA reads as TGTGCCAGCAGTGACCGGGACAGGCAAGAGACCCAGTACTTC.

This clonotype was seen at least ten times. V gene TRBV19 combines with J gene TRBJ1-3; 11 bases are a match to TRBD1. J gave up 2 bases and V 10 bases, and 7 bases lay outside the gene matches. Germline V gene lookup returns CDR1 LNHDA and CDR2 SQIVND (reference sequence). The CDR3 has 15 amino acids. As DNA, the CDR3 is TGTGCCACGAGGGACAGGGGGTACCCTGGAAACACCATATATTTT. Its translation: CATRDRGYPGNTIYF.

This chain uses TRBV9 with TRBJ1-4; D is possibly TRBD1 (6 bases). Germline V CDR1 and CDR2: SGDLS, YYNGEE. This CDR3 has 17 residues. V gave up 4 bases and J gave up 1 base, with 17 bases separating them. CDR3 sequence (DNA): TGTGCCAGCAGCTGGAGAGCCGAGACAGGAACTAATGAAAAACTGTTTTTT. Amino acids: CASSWRAETGTNEKLFF.

V gene TRBV6-2 or TRBV6-3 combines with J gene TRBJ2-7, with TRBD1 identical over 11 bases. Germline CDR1 MNHEY, CDR2 SVGEGT. This CDR3 spans 13 amino acids. The CDR3 sequence is CAPSPGQGEEQYF. The CDR3 DNA reads TGTGCTCCCAGTCCGGGACAGGGGGAAGAGCAGTACTTC.

This sequence joins TRBV30 and TRBJ2-7; TRBD2 agrees at 15 bases. J gave up 0 bases and V 7 bases, and 4 bases lay outside the gene matches. CDR1 is GTSNPN and CDR2 is SVGIG in the germline V gene (reference sequence). The CDR3 is 15 amino acids. CDR3 residues: CASGLAGGSSYEQYF. For the CDR3, the DNA is TGTGCCTCAGGACTAGCGGGAGGGAGCTCCTACGAGCAGTACTTC.